The present TCR beta chain was sequenced within a study of blood T cells in healthy people across ages. For the second PCR, which ran for about 6 to 11 cycles, a sample-barcoded 5' primer and a J-beta primer mix were used. TCRdb ran MiXCR on the 5' RACE reads and lists one entry per CDR3 protein. The sample records 550,000 to 750,000 distinct CDR3 sequences, about 21% being singletons. Germline assignment: CDR1 MNHEY and CDR2 SVGAGI. Trimming took off 0 bases at V and 0 bases at J, with 12 bases between the two ends. CDR3 length: 17 amino acids. Healthy Caucasians from Russia aged about 6 to 90 served as donors. This clonotype was counted only a few times.

Material for sequencing was blood. This TCR derives from a man aged 65-85 years in good health. The chain links TRBV6-5 to TRBJ2-1; D might be TRBD2 (6 bases). The CDR3 bases are TGTGCCAGCAGTTACTCGAATATCGGGAGCTCCTACAATGAGCAGTTCTTC. Its protein is CASSYSNIGSSYNEQFF.